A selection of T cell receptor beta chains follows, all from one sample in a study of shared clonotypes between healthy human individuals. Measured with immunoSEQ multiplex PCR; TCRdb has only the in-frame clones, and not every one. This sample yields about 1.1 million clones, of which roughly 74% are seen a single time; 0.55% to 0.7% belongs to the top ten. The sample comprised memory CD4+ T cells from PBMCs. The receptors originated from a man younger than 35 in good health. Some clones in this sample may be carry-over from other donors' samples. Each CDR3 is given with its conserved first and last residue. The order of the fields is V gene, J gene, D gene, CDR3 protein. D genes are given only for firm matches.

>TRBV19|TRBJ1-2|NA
CASSILGGQQYRYGYTF
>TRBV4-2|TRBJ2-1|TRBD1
CASSQLRTGARNEQFF
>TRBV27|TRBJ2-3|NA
CASSLDMGGPSTDTQYF
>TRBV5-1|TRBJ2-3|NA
CASSGSGQGDTQYF
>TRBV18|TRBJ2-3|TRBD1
CASSPSTGVTDTQYF
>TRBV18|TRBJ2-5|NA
CASSKGLIQETQYF
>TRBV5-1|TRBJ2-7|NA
CASSPGAGQTYEQYF
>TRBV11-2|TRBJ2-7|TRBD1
CASSLGTGSYEQYF
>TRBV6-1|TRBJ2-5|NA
CASSEFTSGSRGETQYF
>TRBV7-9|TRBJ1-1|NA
CASSGGAGGTEAFF